A single sample gave rise to the 18 T cell receptor beta chains below, sequenced in a study of T cell responses to AZD1222 COVID-19 vaccine. TCRdb's table, derived via immunoSEQ multiplex PCR, lists solely in-frame clones and lacks some. Among fewer than 150,000 clones, over 85% were seen once, and the ten largest hold 6% to 7.5%. The sequenced sample was peripheral blood, obtained 28 days after the second AZD1222 dose. The receptors shown here come from an adult who received the AZD1222 COVID-19 vaccine.

The chain combines TRBV29-1 with TRBJ1-2; D might be TRBD1 (5 bases). The CDR3 length is 12 residues. The germline V and J ends were trimmed by 4 bases and 8 bases, with 14 bases remaining between them. CDR1 SQVTM and CDR2 ANQGSEA come from the germline V gene. In nucleotides, the CDR3 is TGCAGCGTTGCTTCCCTACGGGGCGGCTACACCTTC. This gives the protein CSVASLRGGYTF.

The CDR3 nucleotides read TGTGCCAGCAGGAGACTGCAGACCGGGGAGCTGTTTTTT. Translating it yields CASRRLQTGELFF. V and J are TRBV6-5 and TRBJ2-2; no reliable D call. The germline V gene has CDR1 MNHEY and CDR2 SVGAGI. CDR3 length equals 13 residues. With 6 bases removed from V and 5 bases from J, the gap between germline ends came to 10 bases.

The gene calls are TRBV4-2 and TRBJ2-2; D possibly corresponds to TRBD1 (6 bases). This CDR3 spans 17 amino acids. Germline V gives CDR1 LGHNA, CDR2 YNFKEQ. Trimming stripped 2 bases from V and 0 bases from J, with 13 bases between. As DNA, the CDR3 is TGTGCCAGCAGCCAATCGGGGACAAGGTCGAACACCGGGGAGCTGTTTTTT. Protein product: CASSQSGTRSNTGELFF.

This clone was recorded once. The chain is built from TRBV19 and TRBJ1-3; D may be TRBD1 (6 bases). The CDR3 extends over 14 amino acids. The V and J ends lost 3 bases and 4 bases respectively, with 10 bases between them. Germline lookup yields CDR1 LNHDA and CDR2 SQIVND (reference sequence). CDR3 sequence: CASSMGTSGNTIYF. In DNA form, the CDR3 reads TGTGCCAGTAGTATGGGGACATCGGGAAACACCATATATTTT.

The genes are TRBV5-1 and TRBJ1-4, with 11 bases that match TRBD1. Unmatched junction bases numbered 2, after V lost 3 bases and J lost 7 bases. CDR1 and CDR2 from the germline V gene are SGHRS and YFSETQ. There are 14 residues in the CDR3. The CDR3: CASSSGTGGEKLFF. CDR3 DNA sequence: TGCGCCAGCAGCTCAGGGACAGGGGGTGAAAAACTGTTTTTT.

This chain connects TRBV10-3 to TRBJ2-3; D assignment may be TRBD1 or TRBD2 (6 bases each). Germline V gene sequence: CDR1 ENHRY, CDR2 SYGVKD. Trimming removed 7 bases at V and 4 bases at J, with 15 bases between. The CDR3 sequence is 14 residues long. The CDR3 DNA reads TGTGCCATCAATAGGGGGGCCTCGGCAGATACGCAGTATTTT. Its translation: CAINRGASADTQYF.

The chain uses TRBV29-1 and TRBJ2-1; TRBD2 matches 9 bases. The CDR3 covers 17 residues. CDR1 and CDR2 (germline): SQVTM, ANQGSEA. The V segment lost 6 bases and the J segment 4 bases; nucleotides outside the gene matches: 16. The CDR3 reads CSVLGAGSSGNYNEQFF. The CDR3 DNA is TGCAGCGTCTTGGGGGCGGGTTCTAGCGGGAATTACAATGAGCAGTTCTTC.

This clone was recorded only once. V usage is TRBV19 and J usage is TRBJ1-1, with 12 bases aligning to TRBD1. This CDR3 comprises 15 residues. V lost 9 bases and J lost 3; bases outside the gene matches: 8. The V gene's germline CDR1 is LNHDA and CDR2 SQIVND (reference sequence). As DNA, the CDR3 is TGTGCCAGCCTTAGGGGACAGGGGGCTTACACTGAAGCTTTCTTT. Protein: CASLRGQGAYTEAFF.

The CDR3, as DNA: TGTGCCAGCAGCCAAGGGGGGACAGGGCGGAACGGCTACACCTTC. Its protein product is CASSQGGTGRNGYTF. The chain combines TRBV3-1 (or the pseudogene TRBV3-2) with TRBJ1-2; 9 bases map to TRBD1. Looked up from germline, CDR1 is LGHDT and CDR2 is YNNKEL (reference sequence). The V and J ends lost 1 base and 8 bases, in that order; junction bases with no gene match: 8. The CDR3 totals 15 residues.

The genes are TRBV19 and TRBJ1-2; TRBD1 matches 7 bases. V lost 2 bases to trimming and J lost 2 bases; unmatched junction nucleotides: 8. The CDR3 is made up of 16 amino acids. Germline-derived CDR1 and CDR2 are LNHDA and SQIVND (reference sequence). This CDR3 reads CASSIWDGTANYGYTF. DNA of the CDR3: TGTGCCAGTAGTATATGGGACGGGACAGCAAACTATGGCTACACCTTC.

The V gene is TRBV27, the J gene TRBJ1-2; TRBD1 agrees at 7 bases. CDR1 is MNHEY, CDR2 SMNVEV, per germline (reference sequence). CDR3 length: 14 residues. V dropped 8 bases and J dropped 2; count of bases not matched to a gene: 8. For the CDR3, the DNA is TGTGCCAGCTCTGTTTCGACAGGGAACTATGGCTACACCTTC. Protein sequence: CASSVSTGNYGYTF.

CDR3 coding DNA: TGTGCCAGCAGTTACAAGGACGGTGGCTACACCTTC. This codes for CASSYKDGGYTF. The chain recombines TRBV6-2 or TRBV6-3 with TRBJ1-2; D remains unclear. Germline V gene sequence: CDR1 MNHEY, CDR2 SVGEGT. This CDR3 region has 12 residues. V was shortened by 2 bases and J by 7 bases, with 8 bases between the two germline ends.

The chain has TRBV5-5 and TRBJ2-3; D is tentatively TRBD1 or TRBD2 (5 bases each). CDR3 length: 15 residues. The V end lost 4 bases, the J end lost 5 bases, and 17 bases lay between the germline ends. Germline V gene data show CDR1 as SGHKS and CDR2 as YYEKEE (reference sequence). CDR3 coding DNA: TGTGCCAGCAGCCAAGGGACGGGGCTGAGAGATACGCAGTATTTT. Translated: CASSQGTGLRDTQYF.

This chain links TRBV7-9 with TRBJ1-1; the D is unclear. CDR1 is SEHNR, CDR2 FQNEAQ, per germline (reference sequence). Trimming cost V 2 bases and J 0 bases, with 16 bases left between them. CDR3 length: 17 amino acids. CDR3 sequence reads: CASSLLRTAYMNTEAFF. As DNA, the CDR3 is TGTGCCAGCAGCTTACTACGTACAGCTTACATGAACACTGAAGCTTTCTTT.

The V call is TRBV7-9, the J call TRBJ2-1; D is ambiguous. This CDR3 is built from 16 residues. Germline V gene data show CDR1 as SEHNR and CDR2 as FQNEAQ (reference sequence). Between the trimmed V and J ends, which lost 3 bases and 0 bases, there was a span of 12 bases. As DNA, the CDR3 is TGTGCCAGCAGCTTTGACGGCCCGCTCTCCTACAATGAGCAGTTCTTC. It encodes CASSFDGPLSYNEQFF.

V usage is TRBV7-9 and J usage is TRBJ1-2, with D uncertain. There are 13 residues in the CDR3. Per the germline V gene, CDR1 is SEHNR and CDR2 is FQNEAQ (reference sequence). Trimming left V 3 bases short and J 8 bases short, with 13 bases between. The chain's CDR3 is CASSLGEYPGYTF. The CDR3 bases are TGTGCCAGCAGCTTGGGTGAATATCCGGGCTACACCTTC.

A single count supports this clone. This chain connects TRBV4-1 to TRBJ1-2; D gene uncertain. Germline V gene data show CDR1 as MGHRA and CDR2 as YSYEKL. This CDR3 contains 14 residues. Trimming stripped 5 bases from V and 5 bases from J, with 15 bases between. The CDR3 spells CASSLGSREYGYTF. The CDR3 DNA reads TGCGCCAGCAGCTTGGGGAGTAGGGAGTATGGCTACACCTTC.

This chain links TRBV12-3 or TRBV12-4 with TRBJ1-1; D call uncertain. Trimming took 5 bases from V and 1 from J, leaving 8 bases between them. This CDR3 comprises 13 residues. The DNA of the CDR3 is TGTGCCAGCAGTCGTACAGAGAACACTGAAGCTTTCTTT. It codes for CASSRTENTEAFF.